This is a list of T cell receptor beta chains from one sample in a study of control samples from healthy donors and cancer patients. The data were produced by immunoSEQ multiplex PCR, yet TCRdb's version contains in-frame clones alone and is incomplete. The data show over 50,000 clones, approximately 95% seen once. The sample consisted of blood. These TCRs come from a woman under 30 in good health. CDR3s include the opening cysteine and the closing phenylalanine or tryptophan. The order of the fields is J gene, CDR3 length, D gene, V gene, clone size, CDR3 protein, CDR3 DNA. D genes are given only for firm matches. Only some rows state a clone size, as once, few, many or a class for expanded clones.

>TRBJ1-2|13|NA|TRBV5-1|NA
CASSLGRNYGYTF
TGCGCCAGCAGCCTGGGACGGAACTATGGCTACACCTTC
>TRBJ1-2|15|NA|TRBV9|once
CASSVNLKGEDGYTF
TGTGCCAGCAGCGTAAACCTCAAGGGGGAGGATGGCTACACCTTC
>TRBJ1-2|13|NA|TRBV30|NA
CAWSVAGGYGYTF
TGTGCCTGGAGTGTGGCGGGTGGCTATGGCTACACCTTC
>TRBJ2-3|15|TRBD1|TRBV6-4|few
CASSLQTGGIDTQYF
TGTGCCAGCAGTCTCCAGACAGGGGGCATAGATACGCAGTATTTT
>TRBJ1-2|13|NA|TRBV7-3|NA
CASSRDTLIPYTF
TGTGCCAGCAGCAGGGACACCCTAATCCCGTACACCTTC
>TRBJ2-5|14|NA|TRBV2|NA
CAGGESAIQETQYF
TGTGCCGGGGGAGAGTCGGCTATACAAGAGACCCAGTACTTC
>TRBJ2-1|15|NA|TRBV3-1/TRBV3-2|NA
CASSLQESEANEQFF
TGTGCCAGCAGCCTACAGGAGTCAGAGGCTAATGAGCAGTTCTTC
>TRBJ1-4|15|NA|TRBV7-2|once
CASSLVAGVGEKLFF
TGTGCCAGCAGCTTAGTTGCGGGAGTTGGTGAAAAACTGTTTTTT
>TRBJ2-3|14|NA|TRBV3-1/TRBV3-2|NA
CASSQNHRTDTQYF
TGTGCCAGCAGCCAAAACCACCGCACCGATACGCAGTATTTT
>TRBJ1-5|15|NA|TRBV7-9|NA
CASSLSEGLEQPQHF
TGTGCCAGCAGCTTATCGGAGGGGTTAGAACAGCCCCAGCATTTT
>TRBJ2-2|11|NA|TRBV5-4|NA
CALGSTGELFF
TGTGCTTTGGGGTCCACCGGGGAGCTGTTTTTT
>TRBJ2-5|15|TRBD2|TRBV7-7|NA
CASSLDGTSFETQYF
TGTGCCAGCAGCTTAGACGGGACTAGCTTCGAGACCCAGTACTTC
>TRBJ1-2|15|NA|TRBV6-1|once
CASSELEAGVYGYTF
TGTGCCAGCAGTGAACTAGAGGCAGGCGTCTATGGCTACACCTTC
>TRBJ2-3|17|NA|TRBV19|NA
CASSIVSRGAGKDTQYF
TGTGCCAGTAGTATAGTTTCAAGGGGCGCTGGAAAGGATACGCAGTATTTT
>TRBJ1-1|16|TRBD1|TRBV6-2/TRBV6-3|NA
CASSFDQMGQSQRNFF
TGTGCCAGCAGTTTCGACCAGATGGGACAGTCCCAAAGGAACTTTTTT
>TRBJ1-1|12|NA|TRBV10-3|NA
CAIGSANTEAFF
TGTGCCATCGGATCGGCGAACACTGAAGCTTTCTTT
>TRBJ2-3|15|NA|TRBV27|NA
CASSLRDGGTDTQYF
TGTGCCAGCAGTTTAAGGGACGGAGGCACAGATACGCAGTATTTT
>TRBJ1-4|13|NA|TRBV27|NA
CASRANNYEKLFF
TGTGCCAGCAGGGCCAACAATTATGAAAAACTGTTTTTT
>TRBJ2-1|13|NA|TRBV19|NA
CASSKGLTNEQFF
TGTGCCAGTAGTAAAGGACTTACCAATGAGCAGTTCTTC
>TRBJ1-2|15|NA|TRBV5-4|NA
CASSGGIGANYGYTF
TGTGCCAGCAGCGGCGGGATTGGAGCTAACTATGGCTACACCTTC
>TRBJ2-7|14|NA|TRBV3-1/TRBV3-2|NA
CASSRPSPGYEQYF
TGTGCCAGCAGCCGCCCGAGTCCAGGCTACGAGCAGTACTTC
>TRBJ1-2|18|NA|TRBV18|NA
CASSPRRTDGHSDYGYTF
TGTGCCAGCTCACCAAGGCGGACAGATGGCCACTCAGACTATGGCTACACCTTC
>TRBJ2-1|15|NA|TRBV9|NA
CASSVAPGASNEQFF
TGTGCCAGCAGCGTAGCCCCGGGGGCGAGCAATGAGCAGTTCTTC
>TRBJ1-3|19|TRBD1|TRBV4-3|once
CASSQDFDRGHNYGNTIYF
TGCGCCAGCAGCCAAGATTTCGACAGGGGGCATAACTACGGAAACACCATATATTTT
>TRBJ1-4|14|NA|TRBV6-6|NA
CASSYHTPNEKLFF
TGTGCCAGCAGTTACCACACCCCAAATGAAAAACTGTTTTTT
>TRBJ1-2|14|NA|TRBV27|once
CASRRRGSNYGYTF
TGTGCCAGCAGGAGACGAGGGTCTAACTATGGCTACACCTTC
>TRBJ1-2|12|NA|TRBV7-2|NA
CASSYPLYGYTF
TGTGCCAGCAGCTACCCGCTGTATGGCTACACCTTC
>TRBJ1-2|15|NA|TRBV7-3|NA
CASSSGRGKENGYTF
TGTGCCAGCAGCTCGGGTAGGGGAAAGGAGAATGGCTACACCTTC
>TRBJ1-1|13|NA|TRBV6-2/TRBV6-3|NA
CASSQQRNTEAFF
TGTGCCAGCAGCCAGCAAAGAAACACTGAAGCTTTCTTT
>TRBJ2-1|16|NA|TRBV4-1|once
CASSQALEGHANEQFF
TGCGCCAGCAGCCAAGCATTAGAAGGGCATGCGAATGAGCAGTTCTTC
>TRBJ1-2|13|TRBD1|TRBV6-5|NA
CASTGQGRSGYTF
TGTGCCAGCACCGGACAGGGGCGGAGTGGCTACACCTTC
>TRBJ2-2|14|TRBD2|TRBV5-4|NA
CASRGLVGTGELFF
TGTGCCAGCAGAGGACTAGTCGGCACCGGGGAGCTGTTTTTT
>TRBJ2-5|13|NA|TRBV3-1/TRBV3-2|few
CASSQDLLETQYF
TGTGCCAGCAGCCAAGATTTATTAGAGACCCAGTACTTC
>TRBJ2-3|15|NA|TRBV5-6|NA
CASSLGAGYTDTQYF
TGTGCCAGCAGCTTGGGGGCAGGGTACACAGATACGCAGTATTTT
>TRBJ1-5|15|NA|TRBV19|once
CASSIDGGRQKPQHF
TGTGCCAGTAGTATAGATGGTGGCAGGCAGAAGCCCCAGCATTTT
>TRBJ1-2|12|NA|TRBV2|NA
CASSDRGYGYTF
TGTGCCAGCAGTGACAGAGGCTATGGCTACACCTTC
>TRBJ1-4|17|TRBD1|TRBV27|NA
CASSDGTGANPNEKLFF
TGTGCCAGCAGTGACGGGACAGGGGCTAACCCTAATGAAAAACTGTTTTTT
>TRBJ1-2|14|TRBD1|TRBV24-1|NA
CATSQTGGTYGYTF
TGTGCCACCAGCCAGACAGGGGGCACCTATGGCTACACCTTC
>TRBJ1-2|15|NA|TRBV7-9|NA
CASSLSGQDNYGYTF
TGTGCCAGCAGCTTATCAGGGCAGGACAACTATGGCTACACCTTC
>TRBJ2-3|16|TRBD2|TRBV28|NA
CASSSGGSTARDTQYF
TGTGCCAGCAGTAGCGGGGGGTCCACAGCGAGAGATACGCAGTATTTT
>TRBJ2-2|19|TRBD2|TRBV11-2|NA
CASSSTLLAAIAGTGELFF
TGTGCCAGCAGCTCTACCCTACTAGCGGCGATAGCTGGCACCGGGGAGCTGTTTTTT
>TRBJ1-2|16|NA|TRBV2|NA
CASSDQTGMGNYGYTF
TGTGCCAGCAGTGATCAAACAGGGATGGGTAACTATGGCTACACCTTC
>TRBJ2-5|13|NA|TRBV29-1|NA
CSVVGTILETQYF
TGCAGCGTTGTCGGGACCATCCTCGAGACCCAGTACTTC
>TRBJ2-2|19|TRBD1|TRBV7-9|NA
CASSRTKGQGRDNTGELFF
TGTGCCAGCAGCCGGACAAAGGGACAGGGGAGGGACAACACCGGGGAGCTGTTTTTT